Described below is a single TCR beta chain sequence and its context. The source of the sample is a study of blood T cell repertoires in COVID-19. This CDR3 has 14 amino acids. The germline V gene encodes CDR1 LNHDA and CDR2 SQIVND (reference sequence). Trimming shortened V by 3 bases and J by 2 bases, and 11 bases separated the two germline ends. Here immunoSEQ multiplex PCR was the method, and the copy in TCRdb shows in-frame clones only, minus some. The sample comprises 95,000 to 150,000 clones, approximately 85% of which are singletons, and 9.5% to 13% rests with the top ten. This clonotype was obtained from a human donor in a cohort sampled during active COVID-19. The V and J genes are TRBV19 and TRBJ2-7; tentatively, D is TRBD2 (6 bases). The sample consisted of peripheral blood. The CDR3 sequence is CASSIGGRPYEQYF. CDR3 nucleotide sequence: TGTGCCAGTAGTATTGGAGGGAGGCCCTACGAGCAGTACTTC.